The clone carrying this T cell receptor beta chain was picked up many times. This sample was included in a study of regulatory T cells in long-lasting Graves disease. Time point indicated: newly diagnosed GD, antithyroid drugs for less than 3 months. Extracted PBMC RNA gave rise to the TCR library. Trimming removed 6 bases from V and 2 bases from J; junction bases left unmatched: 3. Per germline, CDR1 MNHEY and CDR2 SMNVEV (reference sequence). There are 14 residues in the CDR3. HTBI primers from iRepertoire and Arm-PCR of CDR3 regions yielded the TCR beta libraries. TCRdb used MiXCR to reprocess the multiplex PCR reads, holding one entry per CDR3 protein. In the table there are over 450,000 distinct CDR3 sequences, about 12% of which are singletons. These data were also reused for a study on T cells in Graves' hyperthyroidism and ophthalmopathy.

The receptor was derived from a woman in her thirties with Graves disease. The input for sequencing was peripheral blood mononuclear cells (PBMCs), taken at new diagnosis, from a patient treated with antithyroid drugs. The chain employs TRBV27 and TRBJ2-1; 8 bases align to TRBD1. CDR3 amino acids: CASRTQGAYNEQFF. The CDR3 nucleotides are TGTGCCAGCAGGACACAGGGGGCCTACAATGAGCAGTTCTTC.